This T cell receptor (beta chain) was documented in a study of cytomegalovirus exposure and HLA in healthy donors. Per the germline V gene, CDR1 is MNHEY and CDR2 is SMNVEV (reference sequence). There are 13 residues in the CDR3. 13 Jbeta primers and 60 Vbeta primers were used for the PCR. Here immunoSEQ multiplex PCR was the method, and the copy in TCRdb shows in-frame clones only, minus some. The sample consists of 100,000 to 150,000 clones, 75% of them appearing once. Study-level findings and limits: Later analysis suggested most CMV-associated TCR beta chains were HLA-restricted. When presence/absence was analysed, sequencing depth was taken to be roughly uniform across donors. In an earlier analysis, in some 540 donors, most V segments appeared productive either ~90% or ~30% of the time.

As for this clone: What it recognizes is unknown.

The TCR comes from a woman in her fifties or sixties in good health and CMV-seronegative. Specimen: PBMCs. V and J are TRBV27 and TRBJ2-5, with TRBD1 identical over 10 bases. The J call may not be correct, given that the DNA end is closer to TRBJ2-7. The CDR3 DNA reads as TGTGCCAGCACGGGACAGGGGTCAGACGAGCAGTACTTC. It translates to CASTGQGSDEQYF.